This T cell receptor beta chain derives from a study of T cell clones after liver transplantation. Broader study findings: Circulating graft-donor-reactive CD4 TCRbeta sequences fell significantly post-transplant in 5 of 8 subjects.

Assay: immunoSEQ multiplex PCR; the TCRdb copy retains only in-frame clones and omits some. The sample yields nearly 15,000 clones, about 90% seen once. A single count supports this clone. Its antigen is currently unknown. Germline V gives CDR1 LNHDA, CDR2 SQIVND (reference sequence). V dropped 0 bases and J dropped 7 bases, with 13 bases sitting between them. This CDR3 region has 14 residues. The chain carries TRBV19 and TRBJ2-7; D is unresolved. The source material was CD8+ T cells from blood, sampled before liver transplant. The origin of this receptor is a human donor who received a liver transplant. This CDR3 reads CASSIDLEVGEQYF. The CDR3 bases are TGTGCCAGTAGTATAGATCTGGAAGTCGGGGAGCAGTACTTC.